The 8 T cell receptor beta chains presented below share a single source sample, sequenced in a study of T cell clonality in common variable immunodeficiency. This table comes from immunoSEQ multiplex PCR, and its TCRdb copy is limited to in-frame clones, with some not included. Singletons are absent from the sample, which has tens of thousands of clones. Sequencing was performed on peripheral blood mononuclear cells. Receptors were obtained from a person between 18 and 75 years old in good health.

This clone has a handful of counts. From the germline J gene comes the end of the CDR3, since the read stops 3 residues before it. Other nucleotide sequences from this sample produce the same CDR3. The rearrangement joins TRBV18 to TRBJ1-3, with D uncertain. The V end lost 4 bases, the J end lost 0 bases, and 4 bases lay between the germline ends. The CDR3 extends over 13 amino acids. Germline lookup yields CDR1 KGHSH and CDR2 LQKENI. CDR3 region: CASSQGSGNTIYF. The sequenced CDR3 bases are TGTGCCAGCTCACAGGGCTCTGGAAACACC.

This clone was seen at least ten times. The observed sequence ends 3 residues before the CDR3 terminus, with the missing tail filled in from the germline J gene. The rearrangement uses TRBV5-1 and TRBJ2-1; no clear D. There are 13 residues in the CDR3. Trimming removed 5 bases from V and 7 bases from J, with 13 bases in between. Germline V CDR1 and CDR2: SGHRS, YFSETQ. CDR3 bases read: TGCGCCAGCAGGCCAGTTAATACAAATGAG. Translated: CASRPVNTNE. The full CDR3 reads CASRPVNTNEQFF.

This clone showed up many times. From the germline J gene comes the end of the CDR3, since the read stops 3 residues before it. The J gene is TRBJ2-3, the V gene TRBV5-1; 9 nucleotides match TRBD1. The germline V gene encodes CDR1 SGHRS and CDR2 YFSETQ. CDR3 length: 14 residues. CDR3 bases read: TGCGCCAGCAGCTCTAGAAATACAGGGGGCGCG. Its translation: CASSSRNTGGA. The full CDR3 protein reads CASSSRNTGGAQYF. The full variable domain, rest sourced from reference TRBV5-1 and TRBJ2-3, is KAGVTQTPRYLIKTRGQQVTLSCSPISGHRSVSWYQQTPGQGLQFLFEYFSETQRNKGNFPGRFSGRQFSNSRSEMNVSTLELGDSALYLCASSSRNTGGAQYFGPGTRLTVL.

This clone was counted many times. The DNA ends 3 residues before the CDR3 does, and the rest of the CDR3 is filled in from the germline J gene. The chain uses TRBV6-1 and TRBJ2-7; D is perhaps TRBD2 (6 bases). CDR1 is MNHNS, CDR2 SASEGT, per germline. The CDR3 has 15 amino acids. Trimming removed 3 bases from V and 5 bases from J, with 17 bases in between. The CDR3 reads CASSEDGGGVDEQYF. The sequenced CDR3 bases are TGTGCCAGCAGTGAGGACGGAGGAGGGGTTGACGAG.

Many counts were recorded for this clone. The CDR3 end falls 3 residues outside the read, so it is completed with the germline J gene. This rearrangement joins TRBV5-1 to TRBJ1-1; TRBD1 agrees at 12 bases. This CDR3 contains 15 residues. The V segment lost 5 bases and the J segment 5 bases; nucleotides outside the gene matches: 7. Germline loops: CDR1 SGHRS, CDR2 YFSETQ. CDR3 bases read: TGCGCCAGCAGGGGACAGGGGGCGGGAGGAACTGAA. Translated, it gives CASRGQGAGGTE. The whole CDR3 reads CASRGQGAGGTEAFF.

This clone was observed many times. The CDR3 is cut off 3 residues early in the read; its end comes from the germline J gene. The gene calls are TRBV7-6 and TRBJ2-3, with D perhaps matching TRBD1 (5 bases). Germline CDR1 is SGHVS and CDR2 is FNYEAQ. This CDR3 region has 14 residues. The germline V and J ends were trimmed by 1 base and 2 bases, with 7 bases remaining between them. CDR3 residues: CASSLGQLTDTQYF. CDR3 DNA, as far as it was read: TGTGCCAGCAGCTTAGGACAGCTCACAGATACG.

The sample holds many counts of this clone. CDR3 DNA, as far as it was read: TGTGCCAGCAGCCAGGGGGCCAACACTGAA. It codes for CASSQGANTE. The full-length CDR3 reads as CASSQGANTEAFF. The chain recombines TRBV7-3 with TRBJ1-1; 8 nucleotides line up with TRBD1. The read halts 3 residues ahead of the CDR3 end, with the missing end drawn from the germline J gene. From germline, CDR1 is SGHTA and CDR2 FQGTGA. The J segment lost 2 bases and the V segment lost 5 bases, leaving 1 base of the junction unmatched. CDR3 length: 13 residues.

Many counts were recorded for this clone. The read comes to an end 3 residues before the CDR3 does, leaving the germline J gene to fill in the end. This sequence joins TRBV5-1 and TRBJ1-2, with 9 positions matching TRBD1. This CDR3 spans 16 amino acids. Trimming removed 4 bases from V and 3 bases from J; junction bases left unmatched: 10. Germline CDR1 SGHRS, CDR2 YFSETQ. The CDR3 spells CASSPLGQGTYYGYTF. The covered CDR3 bases are TGCGCCAGCAGCCCCCTCGGACAGGGGACTTACTATGGC.